A selection of T cell receptor beta chains follows, all from one sample in a study of blood T cell repertoires in COVID-19. TCRdb keeps only in-frame clones here, not all; method: immunoSEQ multiplex PCR. The sample lists some 160,000 clones; around 84% were seen once. What was sequenced was PBMCs or T cells enriched from blood (not recorded which). The receptors originated from a woman between 50 and 59 years old who had recovered from COVID-19. The conserved cysteine and the conserved F or W are not part of the CDR3 here. Fields, in order: V gene, J gene, D gene, CDR3 protein. D genes are given only for firm matches.

>TRBV7-2|TRBJ1-1|TRBD1
ASSIQGLTMNTEAF
>TRBV2|TRBJ2-2|TRBD2
ASSTGTRFAGELF
>TRBV6-5|TRBJ1-6|TRBD1
ASSFPSDRVSSPLH
>TRBV5-1|TRBJ1-1|NA
ASSPGGGNTEAF
>TRBV21-1|TRBJ1-2|NA
ASSPGSGGYT
>TRBV19|TRBJ2-1|TRBD2
ASSLLSSGNEKEQF
>TRBV5-4|TRBJ1-3|NA
ASSLFVVGSSGNTIY
>TRBV3-1/TRBV3-2|TRBJ2-7|NA
ASSRGRGTGDEQY
>TRBV7-2|TRBJ2-2|NA
ASSLAAAAAGTGELF
>TRBV7-2|TRBJ2-3|NA
ASSPGTSTDTQY
>TRBV15|TRBJ1-1|NA
ATSRAGSATEAF
>TRBV7-9|TRBJ1-1|TRBD1
ASSLGTVTEAF
>TRBV19|TRBJ1-4|NA
ASSRLSINEKLF
>TRBV9|TRBJ1-5|NA
ASSVDNSNQPQH
>TRBV5-8|TRBJ2-7|NA
ASSLQKFYEQY
>TRBV12-3/TRBV12-4|TRBJ1-5|NA
ASSWEDQPQH
>TRBV5-5|TRBJ1-1|NA
ASSLTGLTEAF
>TRBV5-8|TRBJ2-7|NA
ASSFQQGQY
>TRBV5-4|TRBJ2-2|TRBD1
ASSPDRGTGELF
>TRBV2|TRBJ2-7|NA
ASSEQFYEQY